These 3 T cell receptor beta chains came from one sample sequenced in a study of CD8 T cells in ankylosing spondylitis. Whole-study results and caveats: Within ankylosing spondylitis blood, a TCR beta motif made up of seven to nine highly homologous variants appeared to be characteristic.

TCRdb itself ran the 5' RACE reads through MiXCR, one entry per CDR3 protein. The table lists 700,000 to 850,000 distinct CDR3 sequences, 10% to 15% of them singletons, with about 0.49% in the top ten. Their specific antigens are unknown. Material: blood, either unsorted or a sorted T cell fraction (not recorded which). These receptors all stem from a male donor with ankylosing spondylitis.

In its sample, this clonotype was seen many times. This chain connects TRBV20-1 to TRBJ1-1; a weak D match, TRBD1 (6 bases). The CDR3 runs 13 residues. Germline V gene data show CDR1 as DFQATT and CDR2 as SNEGSKA (reference sequence). Trimming cost V 6 bases and J 5 bases, with 16 bases left between them. In DNA, the CDR3 is TGCAGTGCCATACAGGGCTTAGGTACTGAAGCTTTCTTT. Translated, it gives CSAIQGLGTEAFF.

This rearrangement joins TRBV3-1 to TRBJ2-7, with a possible D match to TRBD1 (6 bases). Per the germline V gene, CDR1 is LGHDT and CDR2 is YNNKEL (reference sequence). Trimming stripped 1 base from V and 4 bases from J, with 11 bases between. The CDR3 covers 14 residues. The CDR3 bases are TGTGCCAGCAGCCAAGCTGGGACAAAGTACGAGCAGTACTTC. Its protein is CASSQAGTKYEQYF.

A few counts support this clonotype. The chain employs TRBV7-3 and TRBJ2-1; 10 bases map to TRBD2. Germline CDR1 and CDR2: SGHTA and FQGTGA. V lost 5 bases, J lost 4 bases, and 5 bases stayed unmatched. This CDR3 has 15 residues. This CDR3 is CASSPLAGEYNEQFF. The DNA for the CDR3 is TGTGCCAGCAGCCCCCTAGCGGGGGAGTACAATGAGCAGTTCTTC.